This paragraph reports one T cell receptor beta chain. Its antigen is still unknown. PBMCs numbering at least 6.5 million were isolated per sample. With a J-beta primer mix and a sample-barcoded 5' primer, a second PCR ran about 6 to 11 cycles. Each of the cDNA molecules was tagged by a template-switch adaptor with 12 random nucleotides. One entry per CDR3 protein results from TCRdb running MiXCR on the 5' RACE reads. The profile shows 700,000 to 900,000 distinct CDR3 sequences, roughly 53% of them singletons. The sample belongs to a study of blood T cells in healthy people across ages. In germline, CDR1 is ENHRY, CDR2 SYGVKD. Trimming removed 6 bases at V and 4 bases at J, with 17 bases between. The CDR3 consists of 15 residues. General study results and limits: While age rose, TCR beta diversity per million T cells dropped in a roughly linear way. Fewer expanded clones and more diversity marked long-lived versus aged donors.

This chain uses TRBV10-3 with TRBJ2-3, with D possibly TRBD2 on 5 matching bases. Sequencing was carried out using blood. The sequence came from a man aged 80 or over in good health. CDR3 nucleotides: TGTGCCATCAGGGTGGGAGCCTCCCCGGCAGATACGCAGTATTTT. This encodes CAIRVGASPADTQYF.